Detailed here is one TCR beta chain. TCRdb keeps only in-frame clones here, not all; method: immunoSEQ multiplex PCR. The sample yields about 220,000 clones, 80% to 85% seen once. Germline trimming cut 6 bases from V and 3 bases from J; bases unmatched to any gene: 3. CDR3 size: 13 residues. In germline, CDR1 is KGHSH, CDR2 LQKENI. These data come from a study of blood T cell repertoires in COVID-19. Material for sequencing was peripheral blood. The receptor's source is a woman between 70 and 85 years old with COVID-19, enrolled during active disease. The chain is built from TRBV18 and TRBJ1-1; TRBD1 agrees at 8 bases. In DNA form, the CDR3 reads TGTGCCAGCTCTTCGGACAGGGACACTGAAGCTTTCTTT. The encoded protein is CASSSDRDTEAFF.